Listed below are T cell receptor beta chains from one sample, sequenced in a study of HIV-infected children after antiretroviral therapy interruption. TCRdb processed the 3' RACE reads anew with MiXCR; each CDR3 protein has one entry. In the table there are 40,000 or so distinct CDR3 sequences, about 7% of which are singletons. The material sequenced was CD45RA+ CD4+ T cells from PBMCs, pooled from several time points, taken from a donor given antiretroviral therapy, either interrupted or continuous. Receptors were obtained from a pool of human donors with HIV. Each CDR3 is given with its conserved first and last residue. The D gene is left open where the match is weak. Clone size appears in some rows only: once, few, many, or a class for an expanded clone.

size: NA; D: NA; V: TRBV7-8; J: TRBJ1-4; DNA: TGTGCCAGCAGCCCAAAGCTTTGGGAAAAACTGTTTTTT; CDR3: CASSPKLWEKLFF
size: many; D: NA; V: TRBV5-1; J: TRBJ2-3; DNA: TGCGCCAGCAGCTTGGCGGGCTCCGATACGCAGTATTTT; CDR3: CASSLAGSDTQYF
size: many; D: NA; V: TRBV6-2/TRBV6-3; J: TRBJ1-2; DNA: TGTGCCAGCAGGGAAATTTCTAACTATGGCTACACCTTC; CDR3: CASREISNYGYTF
size: many; D: TRBD1; V: TRBV5-1; J: TRBJ2-4; DNA: TGCGCCAGCAGCTATGTGACAGGGGTGAACATTCAGTACTTC; CDR3: CASSYVTGVNIQYF
size: few; D: NA; V: TRBV2; J: TRBJ2-3; DNA: TGTGCCAGCAGCGCGACGGGGCGGAGGAGCACAGATACGCAGTATTTT; CDR3: CASSATGRRSTDTQYF
size: few; D: NA; V: TRBV6-6; J: TRBJ1-1; DNA: TGTGCCAGCGGTGATGCAGAGGGGAACACAGAAGTCTTCTTT; CDR3: CASGDAEGNTEVFF
size: many; D: NA; V: TRBV5-1; J: TRBJ2-5; DNA: TGCGCCAGCAGCCTCCTCCGAAGTTCAGCACAAGAGACCCAGTACTTC; CDR3: CASSLLRSSAQETQYF
size: many; D: NA; V: TRBV7-9; J: TRBJ1-6; DNA: TGTGCCAGCAGCCGGACGGAAGATAATTCACCCCTCCACTTT; CDR3: CASSRTEDNSPLHF
size: NA; D: NA; V: TRBV5-6; J: TRBJ2-5; DNA: TGTGCCAGCAGCAAAAATGCGGGGTACCAAGAGACCCAGTACTTC; CDR3: CASSKNAGYQETQYF
size: many; D: TRBD2; V: TRBV24-1; J: TRBJ2-1; DNA: TGTGCCACCAGTGACCCCTCCGGGACTACCTACAATGAGCAGTTCTTC; CDR3: CATSDPSGTTYNEQFF
size: many; D: TRBD1; V: TRBV4-1; J: TRBJ2-2; DNA: TGCGCCAGCAGCCAAGACTCCGGGACAGCGAACACCGGGGAGCTGTTTTTT; CDR3: CASSQDSGTANTGELFF
size: NA; D: NA; V: TRBV25-1; J: TRBJ2-3; DNA: TGTGCCAGCAGTGAGTTTAGCCACCCAAGCACAGATACGCAGTATTTT; CDR3: CASSEFSHPSTDTQYF
size: many; D: NA; V: TRBV11-2; J: TRBJ2-6; DNA: TGTGCCAGCAGCTTCCCCGGGGGCCCTGGGGCCAACGTCCTGACTTTC; CDR3: CASSFPGGPGANVLTF
size: many; D: NA; V: TRBV23-1; J: TRBJ2-3; DNA: TGCGCCAGCAGTCCGGACCGAAGCACAGATACGCAGTATTTT; CDR3: CASSPDRSTDTQYF
size: few; D: NA; V: TRBV7-3; J: TRBJ2-1; DNA: TGTGCCAGCAGCCCGCCCCTAGGCTTAGGAATCGAAAATGAGCAGTTCTTC; CDR3: CASSPPLGLGIENEQFF
size: many; D: NA; V: TRBV5-1; J: TRBJ2-5; DNA: TGCGCCAGCAGAGACCCCCAAGAGACCCAGTACTTC; CDR3: CASRDPQETQYF
size: many; D: NA; V: TRBV7-2; J: TRBJ2-7; DNA: TGTGCCAGCAGCTTAGCGCCTCGGCCTAACTACGAGCAGTACTTC; CDR3: CASSLAPRPNYEQYF
size: many; D: NA; V: TRBV29-1; J: TRBJ1-5; DNA: TGCAGCGTCCGAGGGCAGGGTAAGGAGCAGCCCCAGCATTTT; CDR3: CSVRGQGKEQPQHF
size: many; D: TRBD1; V: TRBV6-6; J: TRBJ1-2; DNA: TGTGCCAGCAGTTACGGGACAGCTGACTATGGCTACACCTTC; CDR3: CASSYGTADYGYTF
size: NA; D: TRBD1; V: TRBV7-2; J: TRBJ2-4; DNA: TGTGCCAGCAGCTCACAGGGGTTAGCCAAAAACATTCAGTACTTC; CDR3: CASSSQGLAKNIQYF
size: many; D: NA; V: TRBV7-8; J: TRBJ2-1; DNA: TGTGCCAGCAGCTTAGGAACGCCTTTACTGTCAGGGGTCAATGAGCAGTTCTTC; CDR3: CASSLGTPLLSGVNEQFF
size: NA; D: TRBD2; V: TRBV24-1; J: TRBJ2-1; DNA: TGTGCCACCAGTGATTCATGGACTAGCAATGAGCAGTTCTTC; CDR3: CATSDSWTSNEQFF
size: many; D: NA; V: TRBV20-1; J: TRBJ1-2; DNA: TGCAGTGCCCCAGAAAGATCGATGAACTATGGCTACACCTTC; CDR3: CSAPERSMNYGYTF
size: many; D: NA; V: TRBV7-2; J: TRBJ1-6; DNA: TGTGCCAGCAGCCAGAGGGCAGATAATTCACCCCTCCACTTT; CDR3: CASSQRADNSPLHF
size: many; D: NA; V: TRBV19; J: TRBJ2-2; DNA: TGTGCCAGTAACCCCACAGATTCCCGGGGCACCGGGGAGCTGTTTTTT; CDR3: CASNPTDSRGTGELFF
size: few; D: NA; V: TRBV7-4; J: TRBJ2-4; DNA: TGTGCCAGCAGCCACGACTGGGGGAGTCAAAACACCTTGTACTTT; CDR3: CASSHDWGSQNTLYF
size: many; D: NA; V: TRBV29-1; J: TRBJ2-5; DNA: TGCAGCGGGAACTCGGGGACGAAGACCCAGTACTTC; CDR3: CSGNSGTKTQYF
size: NA; D: NA; V: TRBV6-1; J: TRBJ2-5; DNA: TGTGCCAGCATTGTGCGGTCGCGGGAGACCCAGTACTTC; CDR3: CASIVRSRETQYF
size: many; D: TRBD2; V: TRBV6-5; J: TRBJ2-3; DNA: TGTGCCAGCAGTCAGGGACTAGCGGGAGGGCCGCTGGATACGCAGTATTTT; CDR3: CASSQGLAGGPLDTQYF
size: medium-sized; D: NA; V: TRBV6-6; J: TRBJ2-7; DNA: TGTGCCAGCGGTCCCGGGACTGGATATGAACAGTACTTC; CDR3: CASGPGTGYEQYF
size: many; D: NA; V: TRBV7-2; J: TRBJ1-1; DNA: TGTGCCAGCAGCTACGAAGAATTGAACACTGAAGCTTTCTTT; CDR3: CASSYEELNTEAFF
size: many; D: TRBD1; V: TRBV27; J: TRBJ2-2; DNA: TGTGCCAGCAGGACAGGGGGCACGGGCACCGGGGAGCTGTTTTTT; CDR3: CASRTGGTGTGELFF
size: many; D: NA; V: TRBV27; J: TRBJ2-1; DNA: TGTGCCAGCAGTTTACGAGGGAATGAGCAGTTCTTC; CDR3: CASSLRGNEQFF
size: few; D: NA; V: TRBV12-3/TRBV12-4; J: TRBJ2-4; DNA: TGTGCAAGCAGCTTAGATAAGGAGGGTAGTCAAAACACCTTGTACTTT; CDR3: CASSLDKEGSQNTLYF
size: NA; D: NA; V: TRBV12-3/TRBV12-4; J: TRBJ1-1; DNA: TGTGCCAGCAGTTTGAGGGGACGGACTGAAGCTTTCTTT; CDR3: CASSLRGRTEAFF
size: many; D: NA; V: TRBV7-8; J: TRBJ2-3; DNA: TGTGCCAGCAGCTTAGTGTGGGATACGCAGTATTTT; CDR3: CASSLVWDTQYF
size: many; D: NA; V: TRBV9; J: TRBJ2-3; DNA: TGTGCCAGCAGCGTAGAGTCGGGCACAGATACGCAGTATTTT; CDR3: CASSVESGTDTQYF
size: many; D: NA; V: TRBV5-1; J: TRBJ2-3; DNA: TGCGCCAGCGAAGGCGGGCGCACAGATACGCAGTATTTT; CDR3: CASEGGRTDTQYF
size: medium-sized; D: NA; V: TRBV13; J: TRBJ2-5; DNA: TGTGCCAGCTCTCACAGGGACACCCAGTACTTT; CDR3: CASSHRDTQYF
size: many; D: NA; V: TRBV5-5; J: TRBJ1-5; DNA: TGTGCCAGCAGCTTGGTACAGGCAAATCAGCCCCAGCATTTT; CDR3: CASSLVQANQPQHF